Listed here are 9 T cell receptor beta chains from one sample, sequenced in a study of ipilimumab plus nivolumab after autologous stem cell transplantation. TCRdb's copy holds only in-frame clones and misses some; the assay was immunoSEQ multiplex PCR. This sample has roughly 6,300 clones, with 80% to 90% found just once. The input for sequencing was PBMCs, taken in a trial of ipilimumab plus nivolumab as post-transplant consolidation. These receptors came from a female donor with multiple myeloma.

This clone appeared a single time. The chain couples TRBV7-2 to TRBJ1-5; D remains ambiguous. Deletions cut 6 bases from V and 4 bases from J, with 10 bases between. CDR3 size: 13 residues. Germline values: CDR1 SGHTA, CDR2 FQGNSA. CDR3 loop: CASSITGNQPQHF. In nucleotides, the CDR3 is TGTGCCAGCAGTATTACCGGGAATCAGCCCCAGCATTTT.

This chain connects TRBV11-2 to TRBJ2-2; D not resolved. V lost 3 bases and J 0 bases, leaving 5 bases between the germline ends. CDR1 SGHAT and CDR2 FQNNGV come from the germline V gene. The CDR3 has 14 amino acids. CDR3 nucleotides: TGTGCCAGCAGCTTTAGTACGAACACCGGGGAGCTGTTTTTT. It codes for CASSFSTNTGELFF.

This chain connects TRBV10-1 to TRBJ1-6; perhaps TRBD1 as D (5 bases). Germline V CDR1 and CDR2: WNHNN, SYGVQD (reference sequence). The CDR3 length is 14 residues. With 0 bases removed from V and 8 bases from J, the gap between germline ends came to 8 bases. The CDR3 here is CASSESGRYSPLHF. CDR3 DNA: TGCGCCAGCAGTGAGTCGGGACGATATTCACCCCTCCACTTT.

The J gene is TRBJ1-4, the V gene TRBV5-4; D is uncertain. The CDR3 has 16 amino acids. Germline values: CDR1 SGHNT, CDR2 YYREEE (reference sequence). The V gene lost 4 bases and the J gene lost 0 bases, with 13 bases spanning the gap. CDR3 sequence: CASSARALATNEKLFF. The CDR3 DNA is TGTGCCAGCAGCGCCCGGGCACTGGCAACTAATGAAAAACTGTTTTTT. Full variable domain (remainder filled in from reference TRBV5-4 and TRBJ1-4): ETGVTQSPTHLIKTRGQQVTLRCSSQSGHNTVSWYQQALGQGPQFIFQYYREEENGRGNFPPRFSGLQFPNYSSELNVNALELDDSALYLCASSARALATNEKLFFGSGTQLSVL.

The V call is TRBV6-4, the J call TRBJ2-2; no clear D. Germline values: CDR1 MRHNA, CDR2 SNTAGT. V dropped 2 bases and J dropped 3 bases, with 7 bases sitting between them. The CDR3 length is 14 residues. As DNA, the CDR3 is TGTGCCAGCAGTGACCTACCCGACACCGGGGAGCTGTTTTTT. Translation: CASSDLPDTGELFF.

The J gene is TRBJ2-7, the V gene TRBV6-6; tentatively, D is TRBD2 (6 bases). V gave up 0 bases and J gave up 3 bases, with 15 bases separating them. The CDR3 has 16 amino acids. Germline V gene lookup returns CDR1 MNHNY and CDR2 SVGAGI (reference sequence). The CDR3 nucleotides are TGTGCCAGCAGTTACTCTACGGGAGTCCCCAACTACGAGCAGTACTTC. Its translation is CASSYSTGVPNYEQYF.

This chain joins TRBV28 and TRBJ2-2; D is unclear. Germline values: CDR1 MDHEN, CDR2 SYDVKM. V gave up 1 base and J gave up 7 bases, with 4 bases separating them. The CDR3 loop spans 12 amino acids. Here the CDR3 reads CASSLSVGELFF. The CDR3 region has the DNA TGTGCCAGCAGTTTATCGGTCGGGGAGCTGTTTTTT.

The V call is TRBV7-9, the J call TRBJ2-2; maybe TRBD2 (5 bases). Germline lookup yields CDR1 SEHNR and CDR2 FQNEAQ (reference sequence). CDR3 length equals 16 residues. V was shortened by 4 bases and J by 1 base, with 13 bases between the two germline ends. CDR3 in amino acids: CASSYPWAGNTGELFF. CDR3 in DNA: TGTGCCAGCAGCTACCCCTGGGCGGGGAACACCGGGGAGCTGTTTTTT.

The chain combines TRBV18 with TRBJ2-1; D gene unclear. Germline V gene data show CDR1 as KGHSH and CDR2 as LQKENI. The V end lost 2 bases, the J end lost 2 bases, and 10 bases lay between the germline ends. The length of the CDR3 is 15 residues. CDR3 coding DNA: TGTGCCAGCTCACCATCGCAGATAGCCTACAATGAGCAGTTCTTC. Protein: CASSPSQIAYNEQFF.